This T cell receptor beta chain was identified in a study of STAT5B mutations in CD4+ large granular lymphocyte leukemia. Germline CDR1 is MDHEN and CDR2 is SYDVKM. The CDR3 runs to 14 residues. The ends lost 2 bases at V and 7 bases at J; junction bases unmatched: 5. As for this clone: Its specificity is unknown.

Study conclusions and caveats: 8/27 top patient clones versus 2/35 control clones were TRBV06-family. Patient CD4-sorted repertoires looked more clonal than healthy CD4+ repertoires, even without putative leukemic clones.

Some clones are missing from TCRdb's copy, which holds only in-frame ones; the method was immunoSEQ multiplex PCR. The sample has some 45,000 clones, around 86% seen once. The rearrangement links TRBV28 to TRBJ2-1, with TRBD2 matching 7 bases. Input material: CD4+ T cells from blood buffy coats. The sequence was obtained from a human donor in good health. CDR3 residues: CASSLGGRRNEQFF. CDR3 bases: TGTGCCAGCAGTTTAGGCGGGAGACGAAATGAGCAGTTCTTC.